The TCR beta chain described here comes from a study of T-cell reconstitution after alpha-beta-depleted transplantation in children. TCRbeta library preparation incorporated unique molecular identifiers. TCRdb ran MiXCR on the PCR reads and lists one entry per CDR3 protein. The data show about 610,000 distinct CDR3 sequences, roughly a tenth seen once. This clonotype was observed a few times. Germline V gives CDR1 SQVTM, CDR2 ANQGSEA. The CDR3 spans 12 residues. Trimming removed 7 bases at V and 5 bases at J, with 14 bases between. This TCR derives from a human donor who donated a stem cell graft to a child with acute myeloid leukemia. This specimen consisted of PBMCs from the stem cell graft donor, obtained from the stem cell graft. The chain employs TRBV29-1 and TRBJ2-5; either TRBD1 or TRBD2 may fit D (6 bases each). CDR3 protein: CSAHREDETQYF. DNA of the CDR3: TGCAGCGCCCACAGGGAGGATGAGACCCAGTACTTC.